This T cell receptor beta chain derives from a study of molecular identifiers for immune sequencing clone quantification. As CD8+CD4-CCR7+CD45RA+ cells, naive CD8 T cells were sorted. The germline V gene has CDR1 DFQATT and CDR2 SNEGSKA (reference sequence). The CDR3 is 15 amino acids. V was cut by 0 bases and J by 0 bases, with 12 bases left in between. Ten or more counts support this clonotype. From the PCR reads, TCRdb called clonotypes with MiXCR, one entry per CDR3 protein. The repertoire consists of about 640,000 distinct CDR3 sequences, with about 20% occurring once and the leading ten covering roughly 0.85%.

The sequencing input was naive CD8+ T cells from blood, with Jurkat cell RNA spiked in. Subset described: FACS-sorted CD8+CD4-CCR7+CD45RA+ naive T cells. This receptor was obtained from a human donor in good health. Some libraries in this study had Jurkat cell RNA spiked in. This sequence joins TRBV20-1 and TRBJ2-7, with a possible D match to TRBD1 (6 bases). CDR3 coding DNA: TGCAGTGCTAGAGACTCCGGGACACCCTCCTACGAGCAGTACTTC. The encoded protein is CSARDSGTPSYEQYF.